The 27 T cell receptor beta chains in this list originate from one sample, sequenced in a study of T cells in Graves' hyperthyroidism and ophthalmopathy. Template material for amplifying TCR beta CDR3 regions consisted of RNA transcripts. The TCR CDR3 first-round RT-PCR relied on the HTBI primer set. TCRdb analysed the multiplex PCR reads with MiXCR anew, one entry per CDR3 protein. The table lists about 610,000 distinct CDR3 sequences, approximately 44% of them singletons. Sequencing was done on a sample of peripheral blood or thyroid tissue (not recorded which). These receptors all stem from a woman aged 18-29 years with Graves' hyperthyroidism.

This clonotype was picked up many times. The chain couples TRBV15 to TRBJ2-5; 9 bases fit TRBD1. Trimming at V came to 5 bases and at J to 5 bases, leaving 12 bases not matched to a gene. The CDR3 is 16 amino acids. Germline V gene lookup returns CDR1 LNHNV and CDR2 YYDKDF (reference sequence). CDR3 in DNA: TGTGCCACCAGCGGACAACAGGGGGCGCGAGGCGAGACCCAGTACTTC. Protein: CATSGQQGARGETQYF. The full variable domain, its missing parts supplied by reference TRBV15 and TRBJ2-5, is DAMVIQNPRYQVTQFGKPVTLSCSQTLNHNVMYWYQQKSSQAPKLLFHYYDKDFNNEADTPDNFQSRRPNTSFCFLDIRSPGLGDTAMYLCATSGQQGARGETQYFGPGTRLLVL.

This rearrangement joins TRBV2 to TRBJ1-5; 9 nucleotides match TRBD1. The V gene end was trimmed by 6 bases and the J gene end by 7 bases; junction bases not matched to a gene: 4. Germline lookup yields CDR1 SNHLY and CDR2 FYNNEI. The CDR3 contains 13 residues. CDR3 region: CASRETGGQPQHF. CDR3 in DNA: TGTGCCAGCAGAGAGACAGGGGGGCAGCCCCAGCATTTT.

About this clonotype: One junction end does not reproduce the germline sequence, and a read error may be involved. The chain is built from TRBV7-9 and TRBJ2-7; weak D call: TRBD2 (6 bases). This CDR3 is 18 amino acids long. Germline loops: CDR1 SEHNR, CDR2 FQNEAQ (reference sequence). CDR3 DNA: TGCGCCAGCAGCCTATGGAGGGGCAGGGACGGATTTTTTTACGAGCAGTACTTC. It specifies CASSLWRGRDGFFYEQYF.

The chain is built from TRBV10-2 and TRBJ2-7; D uncertain. This CDR3 comprises 11 residues. Per the germline V gene, CDR1 is WSHSY and CDR2 is SAAADI. V dropped 2 bases and J dropped 7 bases, with 6 bases sitting between them. For the CDR3, the DNA is TGCGCCAGCAGTGAGGACGGGGAGCAGTACTTC. It translates to CASSEDGEQYF.

The chain links TRBV7-9 to TRBJ2-7; 7 nucleotides line up with TRBD2. The germline V gene has CDR1 SEHNR and CDR2 FQNEAQ (reference sequence). V dropped 6 bases and J dropped 10; count of bases not matched to a gene: 12. The CDR3 is 13 residues long. The CDR3 loop reads CASSLGERTSQYF. CDR3 in DNA: TGTGCCAGCAGTTTGGGTGAACGGACTAGTCAGTACTTC.

This clonotype was counted many times. V and J are TRBV5-5 and TRBJ2-5; D not certain. The CDR3 has 13 amino acids. Germline V gene lookup returns CDR1 SGHKS and CDR2 YYEKEE (reference sequence). V shed 1 base and J shed 1 base, with 5 bases lying between them. The CDR3 DNA reads TGTGCCAGCAGCTTGTTGGGCCAAGAGACCCAGTACTTC. This translates into CASSLLGQETQYF.

This clonotype was recorded at least ten times. The chain recombines TRBV13 with TRBJ2-2; the match to TRBD2 covers 14 bases. Per the germline V gene, CDR1 is PRHDT and CDR2 is FYEKMQ (reference sequence). The CDR3 totals 16 residues. Unmatched junction bases numbered 5, after V lost 5 bases and J lost 6 bases. The chain's CDR3 is CASSPGTSGSAGELFF. The CDR3 DNA follows: TGTGCCAGCAGCCCAGGGACTAGCGGGAGTGCCGGGGAGCTGTTTTTT.

This rearrangement joins TRBV29-1 to TRBJ2-7, with 8 nucleotides matching TRBD1. V was clipped by 1 base and J by 1 base; unmatched bases: 6. This CDR3 has 15 amino acids. Germline assignment: CDR1 SQVTM and CDR2 ANQGSEA. The CDR3 bases are TGCAGCGTTGAAGGGACAGGGACTCATTCCTACGAGCAGTACTTC. Amino acid sequence: CSVEGTGTHSYEQYF.

This clonotype has at least ten counts. CDR3 sequence: CASSWTSGANVLTF. CDR3 in DNA: TGTGCCAGCAGCTGGACCTCTGGGGCCAACGTCCTGACTTTC. J is TRBJ2-6 and V is TRBV7-3; D gene ambiguous. Germline CDR1 reads SGHTA; CDR2 reads FQGTGA. This CDR3 has 14 residues. V lost 4 bases, J lost 0 bases, and 4 bases lay in between.

The rearrangement links TRBV25-1 to TRBJ2-5; D gene unclear. V dropped 6 bases and J dropped 9 bases, with 17 bases sitting between them. Germline V CDR1 and CDR2: MGHDK, SYGVNS. The CDR3 has 13 residues. The CDR3 spells CASRPPTDQPQYF. CDR3 sequence (DNA): TGTGCCAGCAGACCACCTACGGATCAGCCCCAGTACTTC.

This clonotype was seen once. This chain links TRBV13 with TRBJ2-5; 7 nucleotides line up with TRBD2. CDR1 and CDR2 (germline): PRHDT, FYEKMQ (reference sequence). V dropped 5 bases and J dropped 1; count of bases not matched to a gene: 10. This CDR3 region has 16 residues. CDR3 DNA: TGTGCCAGCAGCCCTCCCCGGGCTAGCGGCCAAGAGACCCAGTACTTC. This gives the protein CASSPPRASGQETQYF.

This chain links TRBV6-4 with TRBJ2-2, with D perhaps assigned TRBD1 or TRBD2 (5 bases each). CDR1 is MRHNA and CDR2 is SNTAGT in the germline V gene. V was trimmed by 8 bases and J by 3 bases, leaving 13 bases between them. This CDR3 is built from 14 residues. The CDR3 DNA follows: TGTGCCAGCGGATCCGGGACGGACACCGGGGAGCTGTTTTTT. It codes for CASGSGTDTGELFF.

Comment on this clonotype: At one end, the junction sequence differs from germline, possibly due to a read error. J is TRBJ2-5 and V is TRBV6-1, with TRBD1 matching 7 bases. The CDR3 runs 15 residues. The germline V gene encodes CDR1 MNHNS and CDR2 SASEGT. The CDR3 here is CATSEVQGVFQPQYF. CDR3 DNA: TGTGCCACCAGTGAAGTCCAGGGGGTCTTTCAGCCCCAGTACTTC.

Many counts were recorded for this clonotype. This chain joins TRBV27 and TRBJ1-2; maybe TRBD1 (6 bases). Per the germline V gene, CDR1 is MNHEY and CDR2 is SMNVEV (reference sequence). The CDR3 is made up of 14 amino acids. The V end lost 5 bases, the J end lost 2 bases, and 12 bases lay between the germline ends. CDR3 region: CASSHRQANYGYTF. CDR3 DNA sequence: TGTGCCAGCAGTCATCGACAGGCCAACTATGGCTACACCTTC.

The chain employs TRBV3-1 and TRBJ2-2, with unresolved D. V was clipped by 1 base and J by 6 bases, with 6 bases between them. The CDR3 covers 13 residues. The germline CDR1 and CDR2 sequences are LGHDT and YNNKEL (reference sequence). Written as DNA, the CDR3 is TGTGCCAGCAGCCAAGCGGTGGCCGGGGAGCTGTTTTTT. It translates to CASSQAVAGELFF. The whole variable domain, remainder taken from reference TRBV3-1 and TRBJ2-2, is DTAVSQTPKYLVTQMGNDKSIKCEQNLGHDTMYWYKQDSKKFLKIMFSYNNKELIINETVPNRFSPKSPDKAHLNLHINSLELGDSAVYFCASSQAVAGELFFGEGSRLTVL.

The chain couples TRBV30 to TRBJ1-2; TRBD1 aligns across 9 bases. The CDR3 runs to 13 residues. CDR1 is GTSNPN and CDR2 is SVGIG in the germline V gene (reference sequence). V shed 2 bases, J shed 8 bases, and the junction held 6 bases outside the gene matches. The CDR3 DNA reads TGTGCCTGGAGTAGACAGGGGGAAAGGGGCTACACCTTC. It specifies CAWSRQGERGYTF.

V is TRBV7-8 and J is TRBJ2-7; no firm D call. Trimming left V 3 bases short and J 2 bases short, with 14 bases between. Germline CDR1 and CDR2: SGHVS and FQNEAQ. There are 15 residues in the CDR3. CDR3 sequence: CASSLARIATYEQYF. Written as DNA, the CDR3 is TGTGCCAGCAGCTTGGCGAGGATAGCTACCTACGAGCAGTACTTC.

This chain links TRBV10-3 with TRBJ2-5, with TRBD1 matching over 8 bases. J gave up 7 bases and V 0 bases, and 4 bases lay outside the gene matches. Germline CDR1 ENHRY, CDR2 SYGVKD. This CDR3 spans 14 amino acids. The CDR3 region has the DNA TGTGCCATCAGTGAGTCGGGACAGGAAGGGACCCAGTACTTC. Amino acids: CAISESGQEGTQYF.

A few counts support this clonotype. The CDR3 loop reads CASSQESGTSGSTDTQYF. CDR3 DNA sequence: TGTGCCAGCAGCCAAGAGTCCGGGACTAGCGGGAGCACAGATACGCAGTACTTC. This chain links TRBV3-1 with TRBJ2-5, with TRBD2 matching over 14 bases. Germline V gene sequence: CDR1 LGHDT, CDR2 YNNKEL (reference sequence). The CDR3 runs 18 residues. V lost 0 bases and J lost 11; bases outside the gene matches: 14.

This clonotype was counted a few times. The genes are TRBV7-3 and TRBJ2-2; TRBD1 matches 7 bases. The germline CDR1 and CDR2 sequences are SGHTA and FQGTGA. CDR3 length: 16 amino acids. The ends lost 5 bases at V and 5 bases at J; junction bases unmatched: 11. CDR3 region: CASSITGEGWTGELFF. DNA of the CDR3: TGTGCCAGCAGCATTACAGGGGAAGGTTGGACCGGGGAGCTGTTTTTT.

The J gene is TRBJ2-2, the V gene TRBV7-2; D possibly corresponds to TRBD2 (6 bases). V was shortened by 8 bases and J by 6 bases, with 16 bases between the two germline ends. This CDR3 is 14 amino acids long. CDR1 is SGHTA, CDR2 FQGNSA, per germline. The CDR3 here is CASSPVGGAGELFF. The CDR3 DNA reads TGTGCCAGCTCACCGGTAGGAGGGGCCGGGGAGCTGTTTTTT.

The chain uses TRBV7-2 and TRBJ2-7; D not certain. CDR3 size: 14 residues. Looked up from germline, CDR1 is SGHTA and CDR2 is FQGNSA. The V end lost 5 bases, the J end lost 3 bases, and 14 bases lay between the germline ends. CDR3 sequence: CASSRGRADYEQYF. DNA for the CDR3: TGTGCCAGCAGCCGAGGTCGGGCTGACTACGAGCAGTACTTC.

The chain couples TRBV7-9 to TRBJ2-7, with D unclear. V was shortened by 7 bases and J by 5 bases, with 12 bases between the two germline ends. The CDR3 loop spans 12 amino acids. The V gene's germline CDR1 is SEHNR and CDR2 FQNEAQ (reference sequence). The CDR3 sequence: CASKTTKDEQYF. The CDR3 DNA sequence: TGTGCCAGCAAAACAACGAAGGACGAGCAGTACTTC.

With regard to this clonotype: A much more abundant neighbour one base away suggests this may be a read error. The chain recombines TRBV19 with TRBJ2-7; 7 nucleotides match TRBD2. This CDR3 has 15 residues. The germline V gene encodes CDR1 LNHDA and CDR2 SQIVND (reference sequence). The CDR3 sequence: CASSPGEGLRYEQHF. The CDR3 DNA follows: TGTGCCAGTAGTCCGGGGGAGGGCCTTCGCTACGAGCAGCACTTC.

This clonotype was picked up many times. V gene TRBV12-3 or TRBV12-4 combines with J gene TRBJ2-7; 8 bases match TRBD1. Trimming cost V 1 base and J 5 bases; bases outside gene matches: 7. This CDR3 has 15 residues. The CDR3, as DNA: TGTGCCAGCAGTTTAGGGGGCAGGGGGCCCGACGAGCAGTACTTC. Translating gives CASSLGGRGPDEQYF.

The CDR3 DNA is TGTGCCAGCAGGCGGGGACTCGAGCAGTTCTTC. Translating it yields CASRRGLEQFF. The chain links TRBV12-3 or TRBV12-4 to TRBJ2-7; D perhaps matches TRBD2 (6 bases). The assigned J gene may be wrong: the sequence end matches TRBJ2-1 better. The CDR3 is 11 residues long.

The chain couples TRBV7-8 to TRBJ2-5; 13 bases line up with TRBD2. V shed 1 base and J 4 bases; nucleotides not matched to a gene: 6. CDR1 and CDR2 (germline): SGHVS, FQNEAQ. This CDR3 has 17 amino acids. CDR3 amino acids: CASSLGELAGGPETQYF. DNA of the CDR3: TGTGCCAGCAGCTTAGGGGAACTAGCGGGAGGGCCAGAGACCCAGTACTTC.